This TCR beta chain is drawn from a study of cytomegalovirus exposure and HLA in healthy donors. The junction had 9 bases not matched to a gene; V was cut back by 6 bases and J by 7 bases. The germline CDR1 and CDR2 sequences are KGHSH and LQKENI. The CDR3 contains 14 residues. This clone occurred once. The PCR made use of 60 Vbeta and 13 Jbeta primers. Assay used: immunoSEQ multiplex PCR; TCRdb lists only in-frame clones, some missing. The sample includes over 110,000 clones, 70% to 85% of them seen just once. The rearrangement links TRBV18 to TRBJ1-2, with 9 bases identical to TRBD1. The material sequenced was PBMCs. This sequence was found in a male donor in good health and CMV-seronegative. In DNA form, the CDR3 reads TGTGCCAGCTCCCAGTCCCGGGACAGGGCTGGCTACACCTTC. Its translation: CASSQSRDRAGYTF. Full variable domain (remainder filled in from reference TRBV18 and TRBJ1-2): NAGVMQNPRHLVRRRGQEARLRCSPMKGHSHVYWYRQLPEEGLKFMVYLQKENIIDESGMPKERFSAEFPKEGPSILRIQQVVRGDSAAYFCASSQSRDRAGYTFGSGTRLTVV.